The 14 T cell receptor beta chains listed next were all sequenced from one sample in a study of blood T cell repertoires in COVID-19. Data came from immunoSEQ multiplex PCR; TCRdb stores just in-frame clones and leaves some out. The sample consists of 200,000 to 300,000 clones, approximately 88% of them appearing once. Specimen: PBMCs or T cells enriched from blood (not recorded which). All receptors come from a woman aged 25 to 39 with acute COVID-19.

This chain joins TRBV19 and TRBJ2-2; 7 nucleotides line up with TRBD2. Germline trimming cut 4 bases from V and 3 bases from J; bases unmatched to any gene: 14. The CDR3 extends over 18 amino acids. Germline V lookup: CDR1 LNHDA, CDR2 SQIVND (reference sequence). CDR3 sequence (DNA): TGTGCCAGTAGTACACGAAATGGGGACTACTCGGACACCGGGGAGCTGTTTTTT. Protein product: CASSTRNGDYSDTGELFF.

The chain combines TRBV30 with TRBJ1-6; 8 bases are shared with TRBD1. Germline loops: CDR1 GTSNPN, CDR2 SVGIG (reference sequence). This CDR3 spans 12 amino acids. The V gene end was trimmed by 7 bases and the J gene end by 5 bases; junction bases not matched to a gene: 1. In DNA, the CDR3 is TGTGCCTTGGACAGGGATAATTCACCCCTCCACTTT. Translating gives CALDRDNSPLHF.

The chain uses TRBV5-4 and TRBJ2-5, with 10 bases identical to TRBD2. The germline V gene has CDR1 SGHNT and CDR2 YYREEE (reference sequence). This CDR3 has 13 amino acids. The J segment lost 6 bases and the V segment lost 6 bases, leaving 5 bases of the junction unmatched. DNA for the CDR3: TGTGCCAGCAAAACTAGCGGGGTACAGACCCAGTACTTC. As protein: CASKTSGVQTQYF.

The chain combines TRBV18 with TRBJ2-7, with 9 bases lining up with TRBD1. From germline, CDR1 is KGHSH and CDR2 LQKENI. The CDR3 covers 13 residues. Trimming at V came to 4 bases and at J to 5 bases, leaving 3 bases not matched to a gene. The CDR3 sequence: CASSQRTGDEQYF. The CDR3 DNA reads as TGTGCCAGCTCACAGCGGACAGGGGACGAGCAGTACTTC.

The chain uses TRBV19 and TRBJ1-5; D remains ambiguous. The CDR3 loop spans 15 amino acids. Trimming shortened V by 1 base and J by 4 bases, and 11 bases separated the two germline ends. Germline loops: CDR1 LNHDA, CDR2 SQIVND (reference sequence). The CDR3 sequence: CASSIVFGVNQPQHF. The CDR3, as DNA: TGTGCCAGTAGTATAGTATTCGGGGTTAATCAGCCCCAGCATTTT.

The chain combines TRBV19 with TRBJ1-1; D not resolved. Germline V gene lookup returns CDR1 LNHDA and CDR2 SQIVND (reference sequence). The CDR3 has 11 amino acids. V was pared by 4 bases and J by 6 bases, with 6 bases between. Written as DNA, the CDR3 is TGTGCCAGTAGTACAATAGCTGAAGCTTTCTTT. Protein sequence: CASSTIAEAFF. Full variable domain (missing parts from reference TRBV19 and TRBJ1-1): DGGITQSPKYLFRKEGQNVTLSCEQNLNHDAMYWYRQDPGQGLRLIYYSQIVNDFQKGDIAEGYSVSREKKESFPLTVTSAQKNPTAFYLCASSTIAEAFFGQGTRLTVV.

The chain uses TRBV6-6 and TRBJ2-2, with D perhaps matching TRBD1 (5 bases). V was clipped by 1 base and J by 5 bases, with 8 bases between them. This CDR3 is built from 14 residues. Germline lookup yields CDR1 MNHNY and CDR2 SVGAGI (reference sequence). The CDR3 reads CASSYFQGTGELFF. The CDR3 coding sequence is TGTGCCAGCAGTTACTTCCAGGGAACCGGGGAGCTGTTTTTT.

The CDR3 nucleotides are TGCGCCAGCAGCCAATTGACAGGGGATTTTGAGACCCAGTACTTC. Its translation is CASSQLTGDFETQYF. V is TRBV5-1 and J is TRBJ2-5; the match to TRBD1 covers 8 bases. Germline loops: CDR1 SGHRS, CDR2 YFSETQ. Losses at the gene ends were 4 bases for V and 5 bases for J; bases not matched to a gene: 10. The CDR3 has 15 residues.

The chain carries TRBV29-1 and TRBJ1-1; tentative D call: TRBD1 (6 bases). CDR1 SQVTM and CDR2 ANQGSEA come from the germline V gene. CDR3 length equals 13 residues. V was shortened by 7 bases and J by 4 bases, with 16 bases between the two germline ends. The CDR3 DNA follows: TGCAGCGCCGGGACACCCGGAGGCACTGAAGCTTTCTTT. Translation: CSAGTPGGTEAFF.

The genes are TRBV19 and TRBJ1-2, with no clear D. CDR3 size: 12 residues. Trimming left V 7 bases short and J 4 bases short, with 10 bases between. Germline assignment: CDR1 LNHDA and CDR2 SQIVND (reference sequence). The CDR3 loop reads CASMGSIYGYTF. CDR3 nucleotides: TGTGCCAGTATGGGCAGCATCTATGGCTACACCTTC.

The V and J genes are TRBV18 and TRBJ1-2, with D possibly being TRBD1 (6 bases). The CDR3 covers 14 residues. V shed 3 bases and J shed 2 bases, with 10 bases lying between them. The germline CDR1 and CDR2 sequences are KGHSH and LQKENI. The CDR3 loop reads CASSPDRGNYGYTF. The CDR3 DNA reads as TGTGCCAGCTCACCGGACAGAGGGAACTATGGCTACACCTTC. Using reference TRBV18 and TRBJ1-2 for the parts outside the CDR3, the full variable domain is NAGVMQNPRHLVRRRGQEARLRCSPMKGHSHVYWYRQLPEEGLKFMVYLQKENIIDESGMPKERFSAEFPKEGPSILRIQQVVRGDSAAYFCASSPDRGNYGYTFGSGTRLTVV.

The V gene is TRBV11-3, the J gene TRBJ2-5; 7 positions agree with TRBD1. The germline V gene encodes CDR1 SGHNT and CDR2 YENEEA. The V and J ends lost 4 bases and 4 bases, in that order; junction bases with no gene match: 3. The CDR3 length is 13 residues. The CDR3 is CASSSTGRETQYF. In DNA, the CDR3 is TGTGCCAGCAGCTCGACAGGGAGAGAGACCCAGTACTTC.

V usage is TRBV7-2 and J usage is TRBJ2-3; 9 bases agree with TRBD1. The CDR3 extends over 14 amino acids. The ends lost 3 bases at V and 6 bases at J; junction bases unmatched: 4. Germline CDR1 and CDR2: SGHTA and FQGNSA. CDR3 nucleotide sequence: TGTGCCAGCAGCTTGGACAGGGGAGCGGATACGCAGTATTTT. It yields the protein CASSLDRGADTQYF.

Comments on this clone: A junction boundary mismatches the germline segment, possibly from a read error. The chain carries TRBV11-2 and TRBJ1-4, with TRBD1 as a possible D gene (5 bases). CDR1 and CDR2 from the germline V gene are SGHAT and FQNNGV. This CDR3 region has 15 residues. CDR3 protein: CASTLRSGANEKLFF. The CDR3 nucleotides are TGTGCCAGCACCTTACGCTCGGGGGCTAATGAAAAACTGTTTTTT. Variable domain in full (rest from reference TRBV11-2 and TRBJ1-4): EAGVAQSPRYKIIEKRQSVAFWCNPISGHATLYWYQQILGQGPKLLIQFQNNGVVDDSQLPKDRFSAERLKGVDSTLKIQPAKLEDSAVYLCASTLRSGANEKLFFGSGTQLSVL.